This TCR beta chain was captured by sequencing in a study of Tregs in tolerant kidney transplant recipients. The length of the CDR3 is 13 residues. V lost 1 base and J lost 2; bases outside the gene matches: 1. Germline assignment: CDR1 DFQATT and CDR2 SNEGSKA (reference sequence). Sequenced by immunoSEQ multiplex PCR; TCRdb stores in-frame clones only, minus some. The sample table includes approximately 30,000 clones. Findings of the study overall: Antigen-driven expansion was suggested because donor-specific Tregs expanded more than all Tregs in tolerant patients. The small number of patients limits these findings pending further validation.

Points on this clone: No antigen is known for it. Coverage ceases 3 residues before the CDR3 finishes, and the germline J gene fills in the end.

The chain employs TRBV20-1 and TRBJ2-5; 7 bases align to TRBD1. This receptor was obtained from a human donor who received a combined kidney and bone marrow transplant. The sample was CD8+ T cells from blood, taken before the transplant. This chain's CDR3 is CSARAGQQETQYF. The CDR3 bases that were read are TGCAGTGCTAGAGCGGGACAGCAAGAGACC.